The 28 T cell receptor beta chains below all came from one sample that was sequenced in a study of cytomegalovirus exposure and HLA in healthy donors. The PCR ran on 60 Vbeta and 13 Jbeta primers. Clones were read by immunoSEQ multiplex PCR, and TCRdb kept only the in-frame ones, dropping some. The sample shows about 160,000 clones, approximately 77% of them seen only once. Source material: PBMCs. The source is a man younger than 40 in good health and CMV-seropositive.

The DNA of the CDR3 is TGCGCCAGCAGCCTCGGGACAGCCTCGGGAGAGACCCAGTACTTC. It is translated as CASSLGTASGETQYF. This chain uses TRBV4-1 with TRBJ2-5; 7 positions agree with TRBD1. The CDR3 is made up of 15 amino acids. V was clipped by 4 bases and J by 4 bases; unmatched bases: 9. Germline loops: CDR1 MGHRA, CDR2 YSYEKL.

The V gene is TRBV29-1, the J gene TRBJ1-1, with unresolved D. The germline V gene encodes CDR1 SQVTM and CDR2 ANQGSEA. V was cut by 4 bases and J by 7 bases, with 7 bases left in between. The length of the CDR3 is 10 residues. The CDR3, as DNA: TGCAGCGTTGTGCGAGATGAAGCTTTCTTT. It encodes CSVVRDEAFF. The whole variable domain, remainder taken from reference TRBV29-1 and TRBJ1-1, is SAVISQKPSRDICQRGTSLTIQCQVDSQVTMMFWYRQQPGQSLTLIATANQGSEATYESGFVIDKFPISRPNLTFSTLTVSNMSPEDSSIYLCSVVRDEAFFGQGTRLTVV.

For the CDR3, the DNA is TGTGCCAGCAGCCCGGGGACAGGGGGGTCCTACAATGAGCAGTTCTTC. Translating gives CASSPGTGGSYNEQFF. The chain has TRBV6-4 and TRBJ2-1, with 11 bases that match TRBD1. The ends lost 6 bases at V and 1 base at J; junction bases unmatched: 5. Germline V CDR1 and CDR2: MRHNA, SNTAGT. The CDR3 loop spans 16 amino acids.

The rearrangement joins TRBV10-1 to TRBJ2-5, with D hard to call. V was clipped by 1 base and J by 7 bases, with 10 bases between them. The germline V gene encodes CDR1 WNHNN and CDR2 SYGVQD (reference sequence). The CDR3 is 13 residues long. The CDR3, as DNA: TGCGCCAGCAGTGAGTACCTGAGTGGGACCCAGTACTTC. Translation gives CASSEYLSGTQYF.

The CDR3 nucleotides are TGTGCCAGCAGCGTAGATCCCTACAATCAGCCCCAGCATTTT. Amino acid sequence: CASSVDPYNQPQHF. The chain joins TRBV9 to TRBJ1-5; D remains ambiguous. CDR3 length equals 14 residues. CDR1 is SGDLS and CDR2 is YYNGEE in the germline V gene. The V gene lost 0 bases and the J gene lost 3 bases, with 7 bases spanning the gap. The complete variable domain, with remaining parts taken from reference TRBV9 and TRBJ1-5, reads DSGVTQTPKHLITATGQRVTLRCSPRSGDLSVYWYQQSLDQGLQFLIQYYNGEERAKGNILERFSAQQFPDLHSELNLSSLELGDSALYFCASSVDPYNQPQHFGDGTRLSIL.

The chain joins TRBV7-9 to TRBJ1-3, with D possibly being TRBD1 (6 bases). CDR1 SEHNR and CDR2 FQNEAQ come from the germline V gene (reference sequence). V was cut by 5 bases and J by 3 bases, with 17 bases left in between. This CDR3 region has 16 residues. The CDR3: CASSPSAGGRGNTIYF. DNA of the CDR3: TGTGCCAGCAGCCCGTCGGCGGGGGGCCGTGGAAACACCATATATTTT. Full variable domain (remainder filled in from reference TRBV7-9 and TRBJ1-3): DTGVSQNPRHKITKRGQNVTFRCDPISEHNRLYWYRQTLGQGPEFLTYFQNEAQLEKSRLLSDRFSAERPKGSFSTLEIQRTEQGDSAMYLCASSPSAGGRGNTIYFGEGSWLTVV.

V and J are TRBV4-1 and TRBJ1-3; TRBD1 agrees at 10 bases. This CDR3 contains 20 residues. Germline V gives CDR1 MGHRA, CDR2 YSYEKL. Unmatched junction bases numbered 19, after V lost 4 bases and J lost 4 bases. Here the CDR3 DNA reads TGCGCCAGCAGCCCAGCCGGGACAGGGGTCCACTCTTTGATCGGAAACACCATATATTTT. Translated: CASSPAGTGVHSLIGNTIYF.

The rearrangement joins TRBV5-1 to TRBJ2-1; D unresolved. Per germline, CDR1 SGHRS and CDR2 YFSETQ. The V gene lost 0 bases and the J gene lost 0 bases, with 7 bases spanning the gap. CDR3 size: 15 residues. This chain's CDR3 is CASSLALSSYNEQFF. The CDR3 region has the DNA TGCGCCAGCAGCTTGGCTCTTAGCTCCTACAATGAGCAGTTCTTC.

This clone has a handful of counts. The genes are TRBV6-4 and TRBJ1-1; the D gene is possibly TRBD1 (5 bases). Germline CDR1 reads MRHNA; CDR2 reads SNTAGT. V was clipped by 10 bases and J by 1 base, with 10 bases between them. The CDR3 covers 12 residues. The CDR3 loop reads CATTTGNTEAFF. In DNA form, the CDR3 reads TGTGCCACCACAACAGGGAACACTGAAGCTTTCTTT.

A few counts support this clone. At one boundary the junction diverges from the germline segment, which might be a read error. This chain connects TRBV29-1 to TRBJ1-1; 7 bases fit TRBD1. There are 14 residues in the CDR3. Germline CDR1 SQVTM, CDR2 ANQGSEA. In DNA form, the CDR3 reads TGCAGCGTTCCGAATATACAGGGGAACCCTGAAGCTTTCTTT. It specifies CSVPNIQGNPEAFF.

The V call is TRBV5-1, the J call TRBJ1-1; D might be TRBD1 (5 bases). The germline CDR1 and CDR2 sequences are SGHRS and YFSETQ. The CDR3 has 14 residues. V gave up 4 bases and J gave up 2 bases, with 12 bases separating them. Here the CDR3 reads CASSEGTDNTEAFF. CDR3 bases: TGCGCCAGCAGCGAGGGGACTGATAACACTGAAGCTTTCTTT.

The rearrangement links TRBV7-2 to TRBJ1-1, with a tentative D call TRBD1 (6 bases). The V and J ends lost 5 bases and 1 base respectively, with 17 bases between them. This CDR3 region has 16 residues. Germline V gives CDR1 SGHTA, CDR2 FQGNSA. CDR3 in amino acids: CASSRRGARANTEAFF. CDR3 bases: TGTGCCAGCAGCCGCCGGGGGGCCCGGGCGAACACTGAAGCTTTCTTT.

The rearrangement joins TRBV13 to TRBJ2-7; no reliable D call. Trimming removed 1 base from V and 4 bases from J, with 8 bases in between. In germline, CDR1 is PRHDT, CDR2 FYEKMQ (reference sequence). The CDR3 consists of 13 residues. The CDR3 loop is CASSLDSNYEQYF. In nucleotides, the CDR3 is TGTGCCAGCAGCTTAGACAGTAATTACGAGCAGTACTTC.

This chain connects TRBV5-6 to TRBJ2-7; D is perhaps TRBD1 (7 bases). V shed 3 bases and J shed 3 bases, with 13 bases lying between them. Germline loops: CDR1 SGHDT, CDR2 YYEEEE. This CDR3 is built from 14 residues. This CDR3 reads CASSWGDRLYEQYF. The CDR3 nucleotides read TGTGCCAGCAGCTGGGGGGACAGACTCTACGAGCAGTACTTC.

The J gene is TRBJ2-5, the V gene TRBV10-3; 7 nucleotides agree with TRBD1. Per germline, CDR1 ENHRY and CDR2 SYGVKD. CDR3 length equals 15 residues. Trimming at V came to 10 bases and at J to 1 base, leaving 12 bases not matched to a gene. CDR3 nucleotides: TGTGCCACCGCCCCGGGGACAGTCCTCCAAGAGACCCAGTACTTC. Its translation: CATAPGTVLQETQYF.

V is TRBV28 and J is TRBJ1-4; 7 nucleotides agree with TRBD1. V trimming: 7 bases; J trimming: 3 bases; junction bases outside the gene matches: 8. CDR1 and CDR2 (germline): MDHEN, SYDVKM. This CDR3 contains 15 residues. The CDR3 coding sequence is TGTGCCAGCACCTCTAGTGGGACAGCTAATGAAAAACTGTTTTTT. As protein: CASTSSGTANEKLFF. The full variable domain, completed using reference TRBV28 and TRBJ1-4, is DVKVTQSSRYLVKRTGEKVFLECVQDMDHENMFWYRQDPGLGLRLIYFSYDVKMKEKGDIPEGYSVSREKKERFSLILESASTNQTSMYLCASTSSGTANEKLFFGSGTQLSVL.

This chain connects TRBV5-1 to TRBJ2-1, with 10 bases that match TRBD2. Germline loops: CDR1 SGHRS, CDR2 YFSETQ. V shed 2 bases, J shed 3 bases, and the junction held 2 bases outside the gene matches. This CDR3 has 15 residues. The CDR3 coding sequence is TGCGCCAGCAGCTTAGGGACTAGCGACTACAATGAGCAGTTCTTC. Translated, it gives CASSLGTSDYNEQFF.

The CDR3 is CASSFGGGSKNEQFF. CDR3 in DNA: TGCGCCAGCAGCTTTGGGGGGGGAAGCAAAAATGAGCAGTTCTTC. The rearrangement uses TRBV5-1 and TRBJ2-1, with 7 bases identical to TRBD2. Germline V gene data show CDR1 as SGHRS and CDR2 as YFSETQ. The CDR3 spans 15 residues. V lost 2 bases, J lost 7 bases, and 9 bases stayed unmatched.

This clone turned up a few times. The chain carries TRBV27 and TRBJ2-7; D ambiguous. This CDR3 is 14 amino acids long. Germline values: CDR1 MNHEY, CDR2 SMNVEV (reference sequence). Trimming took 2 bases from V and 2 from J, leaving 10 bases between them. The CDR3 protein is CASSLMVGAYEQYF. The DNA of the CDR3 is TGTGCCAGCAGTTTAATGGTGGGCGCCTACGAGCAGTACTTC.

The chain recombines TRBV7-2 with TRBJ1-3; tentative D call: TRBD1 (6 bases). The CDR3 totals 16 residues. With 5 bases removed from V and 0 bases from J, the gap between germline ends came to 14 bases. Per the germline V gene, CDR1 is SGHTA and CDR2 is FQGNSA. The CDR3 region has the DNA TGTGCCAGCAGCCCCCGACAGGCCTCCTCTGGAAACACCATATATTTT. Protein product: CASSPRQASSGNTIYF.

V and J are TRBV28 and TRBJ1-1, with TRBD1 matching over 9 bases. V shed 3 bases, J shed 5 bases, and the junction held 7 bases outside the gene matches. CDR3 length: 15 residues. In germline, CDR1 is MDHEN, CDR2 SYDVKM. CDR3 DNA sequence: TGTGCCAGCAGTTTTCTCGGACAGGGGTTGACTGAAGCTTTCTTT. Translation: CASSFLGQGLTEAFF.

This rearrangement joins TRBV5-1 to TRBJ1-6, with D hard to call. The CDR3 has 15 amino acids. V was trimmed by 0 bases and J by 0 bases, leaving 4 bases between them. In germline, CDR1 is SGHRS, CDR2 YFSETQ. The CDR3 DNA reads TGCGCCAGCAGCTTGGGGAGCTCCTATAATTCACCCCTCCACTTT. Translation gives CASSLGSSYNSPLHF.

There are a few counts of this clone. The rearrangement joins TRBV2 to TRBJ2-7; TRBD2 matches 7 bases. Germline V lookup: CDR1 SNHLY, CDR2 FYNNEI. The CDR3 is 13 amino acids. V lost 4 bases to trimming and J lost 2 bases; unmatched junction nucleotides: 2. The CDR3 loop reads CASSGGGTYEQYF. CDR3 bases: TGTGCCAGCAGTGGGGGGGGGACCTACGAGCAGTACTTC.

As to this clone: This sample also contains other DNA sequences that code for the same CDR3. J is TRBJ1-5 and V is TRBV6-1; 8 nucleotides align to TRBD1. This CDR3 comprises 15 residues. Losses at the gene ends were 0 bases for V and 7 bases for J; bases not matched to a gene: 5. Germline V gene data show CDR1 as MNHNS and CDR2 as SASEGT. CDR3 residues: CASSEAWQGAQPQHF. The CDR3 DNA reads as TGTGCCAGCAGTGAAGCGTGGCAGGGGGCCCAGCCCCAGCATTTT.

The chain uses TRBV7-2 and TRBJ2-1, with a weak D call TRBD2 (5 bases). The CDR3 length is 15 residues. Germline loops: CDR1 SGHTA, CDR2 FQGNSA. Trimming shortened V by 1 base and J by 4 bases, and 11 bases separated the two germline ends. The CDR3 protein is CASSLVPSSYNEQFF. As DNA, the CDR3 is TGTGCCAGCAGCTTAGTTCCTAGCAGTTACAATGAGCAGTTCTTC.

The V gene is TRBV27, the J gene TRBJ2-3; a weak D match, TRBD2 (6 bases). The CDR3 runs to 14 residues. The ends were cut back, 8 bases at V and 6 bases at J, with 18 bases in the middle. Looked up from germline, CDR1 is MNHEY and CDR2 is SMNVEV (reference sequence). In DNA, the CDR3 is TGTGCCAGCGCCACGGCAAGAAGCGGGGATACGCAGTATTTT. It specifies CASATARSGDTQYF.

The chain has TRBV2 and TRBJ1-1; D remains ambiguous. V gave up 2 bases and J gave up 9 bases, with 7 bases separating them. CDR1 is SNHLY and CDR2 is FYNNEI in the germline V gene. The CDR3 extends over 11 amino acids. Written as DNA, the CDR3 is TGTGCCAGCAGTGAATCCGGTAAAGCTTTCTTT. Protein: CASSESGKAFF.

This chain joins TRBV6-5 and TRBJ2-5, with D maybe TRBD2 (7 bases). The germline V gene has CDR1 MNHEY and CDR2 SVGAGI. V gave up 2 bases and J gave up 1 base, with 11 bases separating them. This CDR3 is 15 amino acids long. The CDR3 spells CASSYRGGAQETQYF. The CDR3 DNA is TGTGCCAGCAGTTACAGGGGGGGGGCCCAAGAGACCCAGTACTTC.